This T cell receptor beta chain was documented in a study of T cells in Graves' hyperthyroidism and ophthalmopathy. RNA transcripts served as the template for amplifying TCR beta CDR3 regions. The HTBI set primed first-round TCR CDR3 RT-PCR. Each CDR3 protein is one row after TCRdb ran MiXCR on the multiplex PCR reads. The repertoire consists of some 560,000 distinct CDR3 sequences, with 14% occurring once and the leading ten covering 14%. Many counts were recorded for this clonotype. The CDR3 extends over 14 amino acids. V lost 5 bases, J lost 7 bases, and 17 bases lay in between. CDR1 is MNHNS, CDR2 SASEGT, per germline.

The chain is built from TRBV6-1 and TRBJ2-5; the D is unclear. This TCR was recovered from a woman aged 40 to 49 with Graves' hyperthyroidism. What was sequenced was blood. The CDR3 DNA is TGTGCCAGCAGTTATGAGAGCCTCCCAGGGACCCAGTACTTC. It specifies CASSYESLPGTQYF.